These T cell receptor beta chains were read from a single sample in a study of T cells expressing NK-cell markers. TCRdb re-called the 5' RACE reads; every CDR3 protein appears as one record, without DNA. The listing contains some 300,000 distinct CDR3 sequences. The sample comprised blood T cells: a sorted CD56 or NKG2C T cell subset, CD4+ or CD8+ T cells, or bulk PBMC T cells (not recorded which). Receptors originate from a man aged 18 to 29 in good health. Each CDR3 is given with its conserved first and last residue.

cdr3_aa,j_call,v_call
CASSPTGGFMNTEAFF,TRBJ1-1,TRBV5-1
CASRGTGGTGELFF,TRBJ2-2,TRBV6-1
CSAIPWDRVTEAFF,TRBJ1-1,TRBV20-1
CSTSGGMNQPQHF,TRBJ1-5,TRBV20-1
CASSPKQGTGANVLTF,TRBJ2-6,TRBV7-2
CASTSSGRVGEQYF,TRBJ2-7,TRBV12-3/TRBV12-4
CASSPGPVNQPQHF,TRBJ1-5,TRBV5-5
CSALAGAGLTDTQYF,TRBJ2-3,TRBV20-1
CSARRHQEITDTQYF,TRBJ2-3,TRBV20-1
CASAGLAKNIQYF,TRBJ2-4,TRBV27
CASSPRQGWDEQFF,TRBJ2-1,TRBV6-5
CASIAGGGETQYF,TRBJ2-5,TRBV3-1
CATSIYSTDTQYF,TRBJ2-3,TRBV24-1
CSARVVAGYNEQFF,TRBJ2-1,TRBV20-1
CASGNTGGADTGELFF,TRBJ2-2,TRBV6-1
CSAVLAGRQETQYF,TRBJ2-5,TRBV20-1
CASSLRDGGLDTQYF,TRBJ2-3,TRBV5-1
CASSPGETTNEKLFF,TRBJ1-4,TRBV4-3
CASLSNTDTQYF,TRBJ2-3,TRBV19
CSAPGLASNEQFF,TRBJ2-1,TRBV20-1
CASTWQGSGSPLHF,TRBJ1-6,TRBV2
CASSLIGAGSSTDTQYF,TRBJ2-3,TRBV7-2
CASRDRGLGTDTQYF,TRBJ2-3,TRBV6-1
CAIRPEVGNTEAFF,TRBJ1-1,TRBV10-3
CSAGGGGAGTDTQYF,TRBJ2-3,TRBV20-1
CASSYGANQPQHF,TRBJ1-5,TRBV6-5
CASSPSDSVSGELFF,TRBJ2-2,TRBV7-2
CASSYGAYPGGNTIYF,TRBJ1-3,TRBV6-5
CSASVLAGGRNYEQYF,TRBJ2-7,TRBV20-1
CASSTQPGRATFF,TRBJ2-1,TRBV7-8
CASSNGAGVLYNEQFF,TRBJ2-1,TRBV7-9
CASSQEGHLVAFF,TRBJ1-1,TRBV3-1
CASSDQSGGRSPLHF,TRBJ1-6,TRBV6-4
CAIRIGTSGSTDTQYF,TRBJ2-3,TRBV10-3
CASSLNKGYYNEQFF,TRBJ2-1,TRBV12-3/TRBV12-4
CSAQTGIQPQHF,TRBJ1-5,TRBV20-1
CASSGGRADEQFF,TRBJ2-1,TRBV19
CASSLRTGNYGYTF,TRBJ1-2,TRBV12-3/TRBV12-4
CASSADKPAGELFF,TRBJ2-2,TRBV12-3/TRBV12-4
CASSLGRSGYNEQFF,TRBJ2-1,TRBV12-3/TRBV12-4
CASSLPLAGYQETQYF,TRBJ2-5,TRBV12-3/TRBV12-4
CASSGRPGLVIGNTIYF,TRBJ1-3,TRBV12-3/TRBV12-4